This T cell receptor (beta chain) was retrieved from a study of post-analysis software for immune sequencing data. Whole-study context: Relapsing-remitting, secondary progressive and progressive-relapsing courses of multiple sclerosis were included. Whole-study results and caveats: Roughly five TRBV segments were significantly more frequent in patients than in controls. TRBV5-6, TRBV5-1 and TRBV20-1 were among these segments. Relative to controls, patients with multiple sclerosis showed significantly lower normalized Chao1 diversity. Strong co-clustering by F measure linked samples that shared a preparation batch.

As for this clonotype: Antigen specificity is unknown.

Deletions cut 5 bases from V and 9 bases from J, with 13 bases between. Germline V gives CDR1 SGHTA, CDR2 FQGNSA. This CDR3 comprises 12 residues. Prepared TCR beta cDNA libraries contained unique molecular identifiers. Roughly 500,000 cDNA molecules were obtained per 1 to 10 million input T cells. TCRdb recomputed calls from the PCR reads with MiXCR, one row per CDR3 protein. The sample consists of about 760,000 distinct CDR3 sequences, roughly 29% of them appearing once. This TCR was recovered from a girl aged 10 to 17 with multiple sclerosis. Sequencing was done on a sample of blood. This chain uses TRBV7-2 with TRBJ2-5; no firm D call. The CDR3 bases are TGTGCCAGCAGCCCGCCGAGTAGGGCCCAGTACTTC. It yields the protein CASSPPSRAQYF.